This T cell receptor (beta chain) is from a study of T cell repertoires in cytomegalovirus infection. On the study more broadly: Public TCR beta signatures were indicative of both CMV infection and a matching HLA type.

This clonotype showed up just a few times. Its antigen is not known. TCRdb re-derived calls from the reads in MiXCR, one entry per CDR3 protein. The top ten hold over 45% of the sample, which has 450,000 to 650,000 distinct CDR3 sequences, about 39% seen once. Germline V gene data show CDR1 as SQVTM and CDR2 as ANQGSEA. The ends lost 4 bases at V and 5 bases at J; junction bases unmatched: 4. CDR3 length: 12 amino acids. Overall study results and limits: Within the response measured ex vivo, HLA-C-restricted CMV-specific TCR beta clonotypes were dominant. Using cumulative public TCR beta family frequency, the authors identified those who carried CMV together with the relevant HLA.

The chain combines TRBV29-1 with TRBJ2-5, with 7 bases matching TRBD2. Sequenced here: cultured PBMCs, sampled from culture after CMV antigen stimulation. The TCR was taken from a human donor in good health (CMV status not recorded). Some clones in this sample may be carry-over from other donors' samples. The CDR3 DNA is TGCAGCGTTGGAAGGGGAGGGGAGACCCAGTACTTC. Translating gives CSVGRGGETQYF.